A selection of T cell receptor beta chains follows, all from one sample in a study of metastatic and nonmetastatic thyroid tumors. TCRdb re-called clones from the PCR reads using MiXCR. The sample has approximately 35,000 clones; about 32% are singletons. Material for sequencing was tumor tissue. The source of these receptors is a female donor with papillary thyroid cancer or a benign thyroid nodule (not recorded which). Some clones in this sample may be carry-over from other donors' samples. Each CDR3 is given with its conserved first and last residue. The order of the fields is J gene, D gene, clone size, V gene, CDR3 DNA, CDR3 protein. D genes are given only for firm matches. Size values are once, few and many counts, or a class for expanded clones, and some rows have none.

J gene: TRBJ2-7
D gene: NA
clone size: NA
V gene: TRBV7-2
CDR3 DNA: TGTGCCAGCAGCCCATCGCAGGGTGACGAGCAGTACTTC
CDR3 protein: CASSPSQGDEQYF

J gene: TRBJ1-2
D gene: NA
clone size: NA
V gene: TRBV5-1
CDR3 DNA: TGCGCCAGCAGCCCCGGACCGGGGGGTGCGAACCTCCTCTATGGCTACACCTTC
CDR3 protein: CASSPGPGGANLLYGYTF

J gene: TRBJ1-4
D gene: NA
clone size: NA
V gene: TRBV3-1
CDR3 DNA: TGTGCCAGCAGCCAAGAAGGGGGGTTAAATGAAAAACTGTTTTTT
CDR3 protein: CASSQEGGLNEKLFF

J gene: TRBJ1-5
D gene: TRBD1
clone size: NA
V gene: TRBV2
CDR3 DNA: TGTGCCAGCAGCCGGGACAGGGGGCGTCAGCCCCAGCATTTT
CDR3 protein: CASSRDRGRQPQHF

J gene: TRBJ2-1
D gene: TRBD2
clone size: NA
V gene: TRBV12-3/TRBV12-4
CDR3 DNA: TGTGCCAGCAGATCCACTAGCGGGAGTTACAATGAGCAGTTCTTC
CDR3 protein: CASRSTSGSYNEQFF

J gene: TRBJ1-2
D gene: TRBD1
clone size: few
V gene: TRBV27
CDR3 DNA: TGTGCCAGCAGTTTAACAGGGGGCTTGGGCTATGGCTACACCTTC
CDR3 protein: CASSLTGGLGYGYTF

J gene: TRBJ2-3
D gene: NA
clone size: NA
V gene: TRBV19
CDR3 DNA: TGTGCCAGTAGTGTTGACACTAGCACAGATACGCAGTATTTT
CDR3 protein: CASSVDTSTDTQYF

J gene: TRBJ2-6
D gene: NA
clone size: NA
V gene: TRBV30
CDR3 DNA: TGTGCCTGGGGACCCGGGCCCTCGGGGGGGGCCAACGTCCTGACTTTC
CDR3 protein: CAWGPGPSGGANVLTF

J gene: TRBJ2-1
D gene: NA
clone size: NA
V gene: TRBV14
CDR3 DNA: TGTGCCAGCAGCCGAACTAGTGGGAGGTCCAATGAGCAGTTCTTC
CDR3 protein: CASSRTSGRSNEQFF

J gene: TRBJ1-4
D gene: TRBD1
clone size: NA
V gene: TRBV19
CDR3 DNA: TGTGCCAGTAACAGGGGGCAGGGGAAGGAAAAACTGTTTTTT
CDR3 protein: CASNRGQGKEKLFF

J gene: TRBJ1-1
D gene: NA
clone size: NA
V gene: TRBV28
CDR3 DNA: TGTGCCAGCAGCTATTGGGTAACTGAAGCTTTCTTT
CDR3 protein: CASSYWVTEAFF

J gene: TRBJ2-7
D gene: TRBD2
clone size: NA
V gene: TRBV7-2
CDR3 DNA: TGTGCCAGCAGCGAAGCTAGCGGAAGCTCCTACGAGCAGTACTTC
CDR3 protein: CASSEASGSSYEQYF

J gene: TRBJ1-2
D gene: TRBD1
clone size: NA
V gene: TRBV12-3/TRBV12-4
CDR3 DNA: TGTGCCAGCAGCAGGGGGACTGGGAGCGATGGCTACACCTTC
CDR3 protein: CASSRGTGSDGYTF

J gene: TRBJ2-7
D gene: NA
clone size: few
V gene: TRBV4-3
CDR3 DNA: TGCGCCAGCAGCCAAGAACAGGAGTACGAGCAGTACTTC
CDR3 protein: CASSQEQEYEQYF

J gene: TRBJ2-3
D gene: TRBD2
clone size: once
V gene: TRBV9
CDR3 DNA: TGTGCCAGCAGCGCTCGACTAGCGGGGGGGAACACAGATACGCAGTATTTT
CDR3 protein: CASSARLAGGNTDTQYF

J gene: TRBJ2-3
D gene: NA
clone size: NA
V gene: TRBV6-2/TRBV6-3
CDR3 DNA: TGTGCCAGCAGTAAGGGACTCGCCGCTAGCACAGATACGCAGTATTTT
CDR3 protein: CASSKGLAASTDTQYF

J gene: TRBJ1-5
D gene: NA
clone size: few
V gene: TRBV6-1
CDR3 DNA: TGTGCCAGCAGTCTTACACAGGGAGGCAATCAGCCCCAGCATTTT
CDR3 protein: CASSLTQGGNQPQHF

J gene: TRBJ2-7
D gene: NA
clone size: many
V gene: TRBV20-1
CDR3 DNA: TGCAGTGCTAGCCCAGCCTCCTACGAGCAGTACTTC
CDR3 protein: CSASPASYEQYF

J gene: TRBJ2-7
D gene: TRBD2
clone size: NA
V gene: TRBV7-9
CDR3 DNA: TGTGCCAGCAGCGCAAGCGGGAGCTCCTACGAGCAGTACTTC
CDR3 protein: CASSASGSSYEQYF

J gene: TRBJ2-1
D gene: TRBD2
clone size: NA
V gene: TRBV7-1
CDR3 DNA: TGTGCCAGCAGCTCCATTAGGACTAGCGGGAGGTCAGCCTACAATGAGCAGTTCTTC
CDR3 protein: CASSSIRTSGRSAYNEQFF

J gene: TRBJ2-7
D gene: NA
clone size: NA
V gene: TRBV28
CDR3 DNA: TGTGCCAGCAGTTTAAGTGCCTACGAGCAGTACTTC
CDR3 protein: CASSLSAYEQYF

J gene: TRBJ1-2
D gene: NA
clone size: few
V gene: TRBV6-1
CDR3 DNA: TGTGCCACTAAAACCGGTTTTTATGGCTACACCTTC
CDR3 protein: CATKTGFYGYTF

J gene: TRBJ2-3
D gene: NA
clone size: many
V gene: TRBV28
CDR3 DNA: TGTGCCAGCAGTTTAACAGCGCCAGATACGCAGTATTTT
CDR3 protein: CASSLTAPDTQYF

J gene: TRBJ2-1
D gene: TRBD2
clone size: few
V gene: TRBV6-1
CDR3 DNA: TGTGCCAGCAGTGAGGGACTAGCGGGAGTAGGGTATGAGCAGTTCTTC
CDR3 protein: CASSEGLAGVGYEQFF

J gene: TRBJ1-2
D gene: NA
clone size: NA
V gene: TRBV5-5
CDR3 DNA: TGTGCCAGCAGCTTGGCCCCAGGGAAGGGCTACACCTTC
CDR3 protein: CASSLAPGKGYTF

J gene: TRBJ2-1
D gene: NA
clone size: NA
V gene: TRBV3-1
CDR3 DNA: TGTGCCAGCAGCCGGGCGCTTGAGCGTGAGCAGTTCTTC
CDR3 protein: CASSRALEREQFF

J gene: TRBJ2-7
D gene: TRBD1
clone size: few
V gene: TRBV28
CDR3 DNA: TGTGCCAGCAGCACGACCCAGGGGGCACCGACCTACGAGCAGTACTTC
CDR3 protein: CASSTTQGAPTYEQYF

J gene: TRBJ2-1
D gene: NA
clone size: few
V gene: TRBV19
CDR3 DNA: TGTGCCAGTAGTTCAAAAATGGGTGAGCAGTTCTTC
CDR3 protein: CASSSKMGEQFF

J gene: TRBJ2-7
D gene: NA
clone size: NA
V gene: TRBV20-1
CDR3 DNA: TGCAGTGCTAGAGATTACAGCGGGCAGACCTACGAGCAGTACTTC
CDR3 protein: CSARDYSGQTYEQYF

J gene: TRBJ2-7
D gene: NA
clone size: NA
V gene: TRBV6-2/TRBV6-3
CDR3 DNA: TGTGCCAGCAGTTACGTCGCGGGATCTGGTGCCGAGCAGTACTTC
CDR3 protein: CASSYVAGSGAEQYF

J gene: TRBJ2-5
D gene: TRBD1
clone size: NA
V gene: TRBV12-5
CDR3 DNA: TGTGCTAGTGGTCGGACAGGGGGGACCCAGTACTTC
CDR3 protein: CASGRTGGTQYF

J gene: TRBJ1-3
D gene: NA
clone size: few
V gene: TRBV28
CDR3 DNA: TGTGCCAGCAGTTTTGGGACTACGGGTGGAAACACCATATATTTT
CDR3 protein: CASSFGTTGGNTIYF

J gene: TRBJ2-2
D gene: TRBD2
clone size: NA
V gene: TRBV20-1
CDR3 DNA: TGCAGTGCTAGGGGACTAGCTGACACCGGGGAGCTGTTTTTT
CDR3 protein: CSARGLADTGELFF

J gene: TRBJ2-1
D gene: TRBD2
clone size: NA
V gene: TRBV5-5
CDR3 DNA: TGTGCCAGCAGCTTGGGTGGACTAGCGGGAGGAAGCGGCGATGAGCAGTTCTTC
CDR3 protein: CASSLGGLAGGSGDEQFF

J gene: TRBJ1-4
D gene: NA
clone size: once
V gene: TRBV5-1
CDR3 DNA: TGCGCCAGCAGCTTGGTAGCAGGGCGGGATGAAAAACTGTTTTTT
CDR3 protein: CASSLVAGRDEKLFF

J gene: TRBJ2-1
D gene: NA
clone size: NA
V gene: TRBV20-1
CDR3 DNA: TGCAGTGCTAGAGTCTACAATGAGCAGTTCTTC
CDR3 protein: CSARVYNEQFF

J gene: TRBJ1-5
D gene: NA
clone size: NA
V gene: TRBV11-2
CDR3 DNA: TGTGCCAGCAGTTTATCGACAGGTAGCAATCAGCCCCAGCATTTT
CDR3 protein: CASSLSTGSNQPQHF